This TCR beta chain was observed in a study of blood T cell repertoires in COVID-19. Study at large: Sources were T cells, B-cell-depleted T cells, or PBMCs; the material itself was cDNA or gDNA.

The V gene's germline CDR1 is SEHNR and CDR2 FQNEAQ (reference sequence). Between the trimmed V and J ends, which lost 7 bases and 4 bases, there was a span of 20 bases. The CDR3 is made up of 16 amino acids. Original data processing: Amplification with reference gene primers provided the estimates of nucleated cell counts. Using immunoSEQ multiplex PCR, the repertoire was profiled, and TCRdb retains in-frame clones only, with some absent. The V and J calls and clone size were taken over from that table, and D and trimming were inferred from the DNA. Among roughly 140,000 clones, roughly 72% were seen once, and the ten largest hold 3.7%.

The rearrangement uses TRBV7-9 and TRBJ2-4; possible D gene TRBD1, 5 bases. The clonotype comes from a woman older than 75 with acute or convalescent COVID-19. Input material: peripheral blood. CDR3 protein: CASTEISGQGKNIQYF. CDR3 coding DNA: TGTGCCAGCACTGAAATCTCCGGCCAGGGAAAAAACATTCAGTACTTC.